The 25 T cell receptor beta chains presented below share a single source sample, sequenced in a study of T cells in Graves' hyperthyroidism and ophthalmopathy. The TCR beta CDR3 regions underwent amplification using RNA transcripts as the source. HTBI primers were the set used in a first-round RT-PCR of the TCR CDR3. MiXCR, applied by TCRdb to the multiplex PCR reads, yields one record per CDR3 protein. The sample lists around 350,000 distinct CDR3 sequences, approximately 13% seen once, with around 9.2% in the top ten. The sample taken for sequencing was blood. The receptors come from a woman between 18 and 29 years old with Graves' hyperthyroidism.

This clonotype came up many times. The chain uses TRBV7-3 and TRBJ1-1; D unresolved. Germline lookup yields CDR1 SGHTA and CDR2 FQGTGA. CDR3 length: 15 amino acids. Trimming cost V 0 bases and J 2 bases, with 10 bases left between them. CDR3 in amino acids: CASSLTPNRNTEAFF. The CDR3 coding sequence is TGTGCCAGCAGCTTAACACCAAATAGAAACACTGAAGCTTTCTTT.

Ten or more counts support this clonotype. This rearrangement joins TRBV7-9 to TRBJ2-7; D might be TRBD2 (6 bases). This CDR3 is built from 13 residues. Looked up from germline, CDR1 is SEHNR and CDR2 is FQNEAQ (reference sequence). Trimming shortened V by 7 bases and J by 4 bases, and 14 bases separated the two germline ends. CDR3: CASTRGGAYEQYF. For the CDR3, the DNA is TGTGCCAGCACCCGCGGAGGGGCTTACGAGCAGTACTTC.

This clonotype appeared many times. The V and J genes are TRBV2 and TRBJ1-2, with 9 bases identical to TRBD1. Trimming cost V 7 bases and J 1 base; bases outside gene matches: 4. Germline V gene sequence: CDR1 SNHLY, CDR2 FYNNEI. CDR3 length: 14 residues. The CDR3 here is CASILTGGNYGYTF. In nucleotides, the CDR3 is TGTGCCAGCATTTTGACAGGGGGTAACTATGGCTACACCTTC.

The CDR3 loop is CASSPGDYSNQPQHF. CDR3 sequence (DNA): TGCGCCAGCAGCCCAGGGGATTATAGCAATCAGCCCCAGCATTTT. The chain joins TRBV5-1 to TRBJ1-5; a possible D gene is TRBD1 (6 bases). CDR3 size: 15 residues. The V gene's germline CDR1 is SGHRS and CDR2 YFSETQ. The V gene lost 4 bases and the J gene lost 0 bases, with 11 bases spanning the gap.

This clonotype was observed many times. The chain is built from TRBV11-3 and TRBJ2-1, with D perhaps TRBD2 (6 bases). CDR3 length: 14 residues. Germline CDR1 reads SGHNT; CDR2 reads YENEEA. Trimming left V 5 bases short and J 2 bases short, with 10 bases between. The CDR3 region is CASSGGDPYNEQFF. The CDR3, as DNA: TGTGCCAGCAGCGGCGGGGACCCCTACAATGAGCAGTTCTTC.

There are a few counts of this clonotype. The chain joins TRBV7-9 to TRBJ2-7; 8 bases match TRBD1. Germline CDR1 SEHNR, CDR2 FQNEAQ (reference sequence). V shed 5 bases and J 5 bases; nucleotides not matched to a gene: 8. There are 14 residues in the CDR3. In DNA, the CDR3 is TGTGCCAGCAGCCGAAGACAGGGGAGAGACGAGCAGTACTTC. It yields the protein CASSRRQGRDEQYF.

This clonotype was seen at least ten times. The chain links TRBV7-2 to TRBJ2-1, with TRBD2 matching 7 bases. The CDR3 contains 14 residues. The germline V gene has CDR1 SGHTA and CDR2 FQGNSA. The junction had 10 bases not matched to a gene; V was cut back by 5 bases and J by 9 bases. The CDR3 region is CASSPGTKSGEQFF. CDR3 bases: TGTGCCAGCAGCCCGGGGACTAAAAGCGGTGAGCAGTTCTTC.

The chain employs TRBV7-9 and TRBJ1-6, with 8 bases lining up with TRBD1. V lost 6 bases to trimming and J lost 10 bases; unmatched junction nucleotides: 14. The CDR3 is 16 amino acids. The germline CDR1 and CDR2 sequences are SEHNR and FQNEAQ (reference sequence). This CDR3 reads CASSVGQGLWGSPLHF. CDR3 sequence (DNA): TGTGCCAGCAGTGTCGGACAGGGATTGTGGGGCTCACCCCTCCACTTT.

This clonotype showed up many times. This chain joins TRBV20-1 and TRBJ2-1; TRBD2 matches 11 bases. The CDR3 has 18 amino acids. The germline gives CDR1 DFQATT, CDR2 SNEGSKA (reference sequence). The junction had 17 bases not matched to a gene; V was cut back by 6 bases and J by 4 bases. Written as DNA, the CDR3 is TGCAGTGCGCCGCCACTAGCGGGAGAGAAAACGTCTTACAATGAGCAGTTCTTC. Its translation is CSAPPLAGEKTSYNEQFF.

This clonotype appeared many times. The chain employs TRBV20-1 and TRBJ2-7; 13 bases are shared with TRBD2. The CDR3 consists of 14 residues. Germline V gene sequence: CDR1 DFQATT, CDR2 SNEGSKA (reference sequence). V shed 5 bases, J shed 2 bases, and the junction held 3 bases outside the gene matches. The CDR3 protein is CSAGTSGAPYEQYF. DNA of the CDR3: TGCAGTGCTGGGACTAGCGGGGCCCCCTACGAGCAGTACTTC.

This clonotype was seen many times. CDR3 bases: TGTGCCATCACCATCCACCCACCGGGACAGCACACTAACTATGGCTACACCTTC. This encodes CAITIHPPGQHTNYGYTF. The chain employs TRBV10-3 and TRBJ1-2; 7 positions match TRBD1. CDR3 length: 18 residues. The germline gives CDR1 ENHRY, CDR2 SYGVKD. V shed 7 bases, J shed 0 bases, and the junction held 17 bases outside the gene matches.

This clonotype was seen at least ten times. The chain uses TRBV7-9 and TRBJ1-1, with D unresolved. This CDR3 is built from 15 residues. The germline V gene encodes CDR1 SEHNR and CDR2 FQNEAQ (reference sequence). The ends were cut back, 5 bases at V and 0 bases at J, with 13 bases in the middle. CDR3: CASSPPTRMNTEAFF. CDR3 DNA: TGTGCCAGCAGCCCACCGACACGCATGAACACTGAAGCTTTCTTT.

This clonotype was seen ten or more times. The rearrangement uses TRBV2 and TRBJ2-2, with no clear D. In germline, CDR1 is SNHLY, CDR2 FYNNEI. The V and J ends lost 2 bases and 5 bases respectively, with 9 bases between them. This CDR3 is built from 14 residues. The CDR3 is CASSEWGRTGELFF. CDR3 nucleotides: TGTGCCAGCAGTGAATGGGGAAGGACCGGGGAGCTGTTTTTT.

About this clonotype: A much larger clone sits a single nucleotide away, making a read error possible. This chain uses TRBV19 with TRBJ1-1; no reliable D call. This CDR3 spans 13 amino acids. The V and J ends lost 1 base and 1 base respectively, with 4 bases between them. In germline, CDR1 is LNHDA, CDR2 SQIVND (reference sequence). This CDR3 is CASSIGGNTEAFF. The DNA of the CDR3 is TGTGCCAGTAGTATAGGAGGGAACACTGAAGCTTTCTTT.

This chain connects TRBV6-1 to TRBJ2-3, with 8 bases fitting TRBD2. CDR3 length: 14 amino acids. Germline V gene data show CDR1 as MNHNS and CDR2 as SASEGT. Trimming at V came to 7 bases and at J to 5 bases, leaving 8 bases not matched to a gene. CDR3 coding DNA: TGTGCCAGCACGGGAGGGGGAATTAAAGATACGCAGTATTTT. Translation: CASTGGGIKDTQYF.

The chain employs TRBV30 and TRBJ2-7, with 9 positions matching TRBD1. Germline loops: CDR1 GTSNPN, CDR2 SVGIG (reference sequence). J gave up 4 bases and V 4 bases, and 5 bases lay outside the gene matches. The CDR3 is made up of 13 amino acids. CDR3 residues: CAWNRDRAYEQYF. The CDR3 DNA reads as TGTGCCTGGAACCGGGACAGGGCTTACGAGCAGTACTTC. The full variable domain, with the rest looked up from reference TRBV30 and TRBJ2-7, is SQTIHQWPATLVQPVGSPLSLECTVEGTSNPNLYWYRQAAGRGLQLLFYSVGIGQISSEVPQNLSASRPQDRQFILSSKKLLLSDSGFYLCAWNRDRAYEQYFGPGTRLTVT.

This clonotype was seen at least ten times. The chain combines TRBV27 with TRBJ1-1; 8 nucleotides agree with TRBD1. Germline trimming cut 6 bases from V and 4 bases from J; bases unmatched to any gene: 10. The CDR3 runs 15 residues. The germline gives CDR1 MNHEY, CDR2 SMNVEV (reference sequence). CDR3 sequence reads: CASRVGTGWGTEAFF. The CDR3 DNA sequence: TGTGCCAGCAGGGTCGGGACAGGATGGGGCACTGAAGCTTTCTTT.

The CDR3 DNA reads TGCAGTGCTAGGGAGACATTTGAGCAGTACTTC. Translating it yields CSARETFEQYF. This chain joins TRBV20-1 and TRBJ2-7; D is undetermined. The CDR3 is 11 residues long. Germline CDR1 DFQATT, CDR2 SNEGSKA (reference sequence). V dropped 3 bases and J dropped 7 bases, with 10 bases sitting between them.

This clonotype was seen many times. The J gene is TRBJ1-5, the V gene TRBV2; tentative D call: TRBD1 (5 bases). With 3 bases removed from V and 6 bases from J, the gap between germline ends came to 15 bases. This CDR3 is 15 amino acids long. CDR1 and CDR2 from the germline V gene are SNHLY and FYNNEI. The CDR3 DNA sequence: TGTGCCAGCAGTGATCCCAGGGTAGCCGGTCAGCCCCAGCATTTT. Protein: CASSDPRVAGQPQHF. Together with reference TRBV2 and TRBJ1-5, the CDR3 gives the full variable domain: EPEVTQTPSHQVTQMGQEVILRCVPISNHLYFYWYRQILGQKVEFLVSFYNNEISEKSEIFDDQFSVERPDGSNFTLKIRSTKLEDSAMYFCASSDPRVAGQPQHFGDGTRLSIL.

In this sample, this clonotype turned up a few times. V is TRBV19 and J is TRBJ2-2, with TRBD1 matching over 9 bases. The CDR3 totals 18 residues. Trimming removed 5 bases from V and 2 bases from J; junction bases left unmatched: 12. Germline V gene sequence: CDR1 LNHDA, CDR2 SQIVND (reference sequence). CDR3 amino acids: CASSFGQPGQGNTGELFF. Here the CDR3 DNA reads TGTGCCAGTAGTTTTGGGCAACCGGGACAGGGCAACACCGGGGAGCTGTTTTTT. The full variable domain, in which reference TRBV19 and TRBJ2-2 provide the parts outside the CDR3, is DGGITQSPKYLFRKEGQNVTLSCEQNLNHDAMYWYRQDPGQGLRLIYYSQIVNDFQKGDIAEGYSVSREKKESFPLTVTSAQKNPTAFYLCASSFGQPGQGNTGELFFGEGSRLTVL.

This clonotype was recorded at least ten times. The V and J genes are TRBV2 and TRBJ1-1, with unresolved D. Germline V gene lookup returns CDR1 SNHLY and CDR2 FYNNEI. V was shortened by 6 bases and J by 1 base, with 6 bases between the two germline ends. This CDR3 is built from 12 residues. Here the CDR3 DNA reads TGTGCCAGCAGGTGGGCGAACACTGAAGCTTTCTTT. As protein: CASRWANTEAFF.

This clonotype was seen repeatedly, ten times or more. V gene TRBV3-1 combines with J gene TRBJ2-1, with 9 bases aligning to TRBD2. This CDR3 has 16 residues. Trimming at V came to 4 bases and at J to 1 base, leaving 5 bases not matched to a gene. CDR1 and CDR2 (germline): LGHDT, YNNKEL (reference sequence). The CDR3 region is CASSRGLAGSYNEQFF. The DNA for the CDR3 is TGTGCCAGCAGCCGCGGCCTAGCGGGATCCTACAATGAGCAGTTCTTC.

This clonotype was seen a few times. The chain has TRBV2 and TRBJ1-1; TRBD1 might be the D (5 bases). Germline V CDR1 and CDR2: SNHLY, FYNNEI. Trimming pared 8 bases from V and 8 bases from J, leaving 9 bases between. The CDR3 contains 10 residues. The CDR3 DNA is TGTGCCAGCTTGGGGGACGAAGCTTTCTTT. It translates to CASLGDEAFF.

This clonotype was seen a handful of times. The CDR3 here is CASTHRGKDEQYF. The CDR3 coding sequence is TGTGCCAGCACCCACAGGGGAAAAGACGAGCAGTACTTC. The V gene is TRBV6-1, the J gene TRBJ2-7, with TRBD1 identical over 7 bases. Germline V gene lookup returns CDR1 MNHNS and CDR2 SASEGT. This CDR3 is built from 13 residues. Losses at the gene ends were 7 bases for V and 5 bases for J; bases not matched to a gene: 8.

The sample holds many counts of this clonotype. This chain connects TRBV7-9 to TRBJ2-1, with 8 bases aligning to TRBD2. After removal of 2 bases from V and 7 bases from J, the junction contained 7 bases not matched to a gene. Germline V lookup: CDR1 SEHNR, CDR2 FQNEAQ (reference sequence). The CDR3 length is 15 residues. CDR3 nucleotide sequence: TGTGCCAGCAGCTTAACCGGGGGGGCCTGGAATGAGCAGTTCTTC. It is translated as CASSLTGGAWNEQFF.